This T cell receptor (beta chain) was sequenced in a study of glioma-infiltrating T cells. Notes on the study in general: Tissue-blood divergence was below expectation in non-neoplastic patients, above in gliomas. CDR3 overlap between tissue and blood was very small.

Trimming removed 6 bases at V and 1 base at J, with 19 bases between. CDR3 length equals 17 residues. TCR alpha and beta CDR3 regions were amplified from RNA using iRepertoire nested multiplex PCR. For one-step reverse transcription and amplification, about 90-400 ng of tissue mRNA or PBMC total RNA was used. From the multiplex PCR reads, TCRdb called clonotypes with MiXCR, one entry per CDR3 protein. The profile covers fewer than 250,000 distinct CDR3 sequences, with approximately 30% appearing a single time and about 19% taken by the ten largest. About this clonotype itself: Its matching antigen is unknown.

The chain carries TRBV12-3 or TRBV12-4 and TRBJ1-3; weak D call: TRBD1 (5 bases). The receptor was isolated from a human donor with low-grade glioma or glioblastoma, undergoing nonglioma brain surgery, or in good health (not recorded which). The sequenced sample consisted of glioma tissue, nonneoplastic brain tissue, or PBMCs (not recorded which). The CDR3 DNA reads as TGTGCCAGCAGCCTCTCATGGGGGGGTAATTCTGGAAACACCATATATTTT. Protein sequence: CASSLSWGGNSGNTIYF.